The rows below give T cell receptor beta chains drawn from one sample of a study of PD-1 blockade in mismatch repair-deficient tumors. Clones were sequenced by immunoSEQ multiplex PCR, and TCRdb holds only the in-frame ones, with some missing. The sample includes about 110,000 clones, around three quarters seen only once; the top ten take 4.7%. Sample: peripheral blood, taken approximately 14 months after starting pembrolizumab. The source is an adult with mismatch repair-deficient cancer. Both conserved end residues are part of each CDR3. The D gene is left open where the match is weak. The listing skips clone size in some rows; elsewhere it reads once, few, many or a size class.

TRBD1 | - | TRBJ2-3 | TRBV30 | CAWSLAGGWSDTQYF | TGTGCCTGGAGTTTGGCAGGGGGCTGGTCAGATACGCAGTATTTT
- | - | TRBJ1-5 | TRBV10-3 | CATSGQSDQPQHF | TGTGCCACGAGTGGACAGTCCGATCAGCCCCAGCATTTT
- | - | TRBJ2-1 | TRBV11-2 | CASSSQPGLSYNEQFF | TGTGCCAGCAGCTCTCAACCGGGACTCTCCTACAATGAGCAGTTCTTC
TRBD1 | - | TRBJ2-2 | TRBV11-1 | CASSSRQGFNTGELFF | TGTGCCAGCAGCTCTCGACAGGGATTCAACACCGGGGAGCTGTTTTTT
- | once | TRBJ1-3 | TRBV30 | CAWSFGGGSGNTIYF | TGTGCCTGGAGTTTCGGAGGGGGATCTGGAAACACCATATATTTT
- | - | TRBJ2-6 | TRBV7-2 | CASSNRRGSGANVLTF | TGTGCCAGCAGCAACCGACGGGGCTCTGGGGCCAACGTCCTGACTTTC
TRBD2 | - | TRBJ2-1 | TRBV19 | CASSISGGSVEQFF | TGTGCCAGTAGTATTTCTGGCGGGAGTGTTGAGCAGTTCTTC
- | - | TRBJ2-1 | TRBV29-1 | CSVARVAGGEQFF | TGCAGCGTTGCCCGCGTAGCTGGGGGAGAGCAGTTCTTC
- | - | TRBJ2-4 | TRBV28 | CASSFTGRAKNIQYF | TGTGCCAGCAGTTTTACAGGGAGGGCCAAAAACATTCAGTACTTC
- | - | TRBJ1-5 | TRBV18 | CASSPDTNQPQHF | TGTGCCAGCTCACCGGACACCAATCAGCCCCAGCATTTT
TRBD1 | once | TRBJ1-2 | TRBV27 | CASSSGTGLANYGYTF | TGTGCCAGCAGTTCCGGGACAGGGCTAGCTAACTATGGCTACACCTTC
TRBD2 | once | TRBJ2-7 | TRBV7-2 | CASSLAAGAVYEQYF | TGTGCCAGCAGCTTAGCAGCGGGAGCAGTCTACGAGCAGTACTTC
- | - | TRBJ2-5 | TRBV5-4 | CASSLATQAGETQYF | TGTGCCAGCAGCTTGGCTACTCAAGCTGGAGAGACCCAGTACTTC
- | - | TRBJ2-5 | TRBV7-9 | CASSRGVGIRETQYF | TGTGCCAGCAGCCGAGGGGTAGGGATCCGGGAGACCCAGTACTTC
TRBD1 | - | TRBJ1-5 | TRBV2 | CASRTGTSQPQHF | TGTGCCAGCCGGACAGGGACCAGTCAGCCCCAGCATTTT
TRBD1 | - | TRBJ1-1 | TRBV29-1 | CSAPDRGGTEAFF | TGCAGCGCTCCGGACAGGGGAGGGACTGAAGCTTTCTTT
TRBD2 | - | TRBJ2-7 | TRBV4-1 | CASSHSAGPSYEQYF | TGCGCCAGCAGCCACTCAGCGGGACCCTCCTACGAGCAGTACTTC
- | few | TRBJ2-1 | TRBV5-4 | CASSPALYNEQFF | TGTGCCAGCAGCCCGGCCTTATACAATGAGCAGTTCTTC
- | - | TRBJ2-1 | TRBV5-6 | CASSLGLAEIYNEQFF | TGTGCCAGCAGCTTGGGGTTAGCGGAAATCTACAATGAGCAGTTCTTC
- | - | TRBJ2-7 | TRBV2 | CASLRDSSSYEQYF | TGTGCCAGCCTCCGGGACTCGAGCTCCTACGAGCAGTACTTC
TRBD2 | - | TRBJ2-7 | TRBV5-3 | CARSPGTSSYEQYF | TGTGCCAGAAGCCCCGGGACTAGCTCCTACGAGCAGTACTTC
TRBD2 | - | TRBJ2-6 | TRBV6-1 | CASSEIWGRGSGANVLTF | TGTGCCAGCAGTGAAATTTGGGGGAGGGGCTCTGGGGCCAACGTCCTGACTTTC
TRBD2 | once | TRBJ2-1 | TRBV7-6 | CASSLTVPRLAGETRSYNEQFF | TGTGCCAGCAGCTTAACCGTCCCGAGACTAGCGGGAGAAACCCGCTCCTACAATGAGCAGTTCTTC
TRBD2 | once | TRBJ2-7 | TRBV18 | CASSQETSENSYEQYF | TGTGCCAGCTCGCAGGAGACTAGCGAGAACTCCTACGAGCAGTACTTC
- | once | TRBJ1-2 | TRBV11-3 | CASSFRGSVGGYTF | TGTGCCAGCAGCTTTCGGGGGTCCGTCGGGGGCTACACCTTC
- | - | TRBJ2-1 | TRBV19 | CASSIGGGYEQFF | TGTGCCAGTAGTATCGGGGGCGGGTATGAGCAGTTCTTC
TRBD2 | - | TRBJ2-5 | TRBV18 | CASSLDTSGQETQYF | TGTGCCAGCTCCCTGGACACTAGCGGTCAAGAGACCCAGTACTTC
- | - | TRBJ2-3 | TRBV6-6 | CASSYSPGDTQYF | TGTGCCAGCAGTTACTCCCCTGGAGATACGCAGTATTTT
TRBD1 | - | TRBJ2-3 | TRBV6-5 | CAIAPGTGAADTQYF | TGTGCCATAGCTCCCGGGACAGGGGCGGCAGATACGCAGTATTTT
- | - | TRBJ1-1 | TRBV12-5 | CASGLSVWNTEAFF | TGTGCTAGTGGTTTGAGCGTGTGGAACACTGAAGCTTTCTTT
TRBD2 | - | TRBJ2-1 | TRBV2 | CASGTSVSYNEQFF | TGTGCCAGCGGAACTAGCGTCTCCTACAATGAGCAGTTCTTC
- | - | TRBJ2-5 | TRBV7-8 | CASSRTGTSGETQYF | TGTGCCAGCAGCAGAACCGGGACAAGTGGGGAGACCCAGTACTTC
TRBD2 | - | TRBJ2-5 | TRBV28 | CASSPTGTSETQYF | TGTGCCAGCAGCCCGACAGGGACTAGCGAGACCCAGTACTTC
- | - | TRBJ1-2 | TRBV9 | CASSSPPTGFYKGYTF | TGTGCCAGCAGCTCCCCCCCGACAGGATTCTACAAGGGCTACACCTTC
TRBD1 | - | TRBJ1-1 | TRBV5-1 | CASSLQGATEAFF | TGCGCCAGCAGCTTGCAGGGGGCCACTGAAGCTTTCTTT
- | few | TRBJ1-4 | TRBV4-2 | CASSQVSQGIEKLFF | TGTGCCAGCAGCCAAGTATCACAGGGCATCGAAAAACTGTTTTTT
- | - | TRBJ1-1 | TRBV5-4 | CASSLVGLNTEAFF | TGTGCCAGCAGCTTGGTAGGGTTGAACACTGAAGCTTTCTTT
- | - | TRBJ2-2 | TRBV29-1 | CSVHGWTGELFF | TGCAGCGTTCACGGATGGACCGGGGAGCTGTTTTTT
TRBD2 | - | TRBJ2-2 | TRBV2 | CASVTGLAGVSTGELFF | TGTGCCAGCGTAACAGGACTAGCGGGAGTCAGCACCGGGGAGCTGTTTTTT
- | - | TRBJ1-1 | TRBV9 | CASSVGSNTEAFF | TGTGCCAGCAGCGTAGGCTCGAACACTGAAGCTTTCTTT
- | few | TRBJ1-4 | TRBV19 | CASSTPSGVNEKLFF | TGTGCCAGTAGTACTCCCTCCGGGGTTAATGAAAAACTGTTTTTT
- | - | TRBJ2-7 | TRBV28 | CASSPLLGGQPNYEQYF | TGTGCCAGCAGTCCCCTTCTGGGCGGACAGCCAAACTACGAGCAGTACTTC